Presented here are 20 T cell receptor beta chains from one specimen sequenced in a study of T-cell memory formation after mild COVID-19 (dated by TCRdb to 2020 to 2022). The receptor library was made with 5' RACE. Sequencing was performed on an Illumina NovaSeq 6000. In TCRdb, the public reads were trimmed at Q25 with fastp and aligned with MiXCR, with productive beta chains retained. CDR3 protein sequences are deduplicated, and each keeps its most common genes and DNA. Here the sample has more than 300,000 distinct CDR3 sequences; 20% occur a single time. Approximately 22% of the sample rests with the top ten. Material for sequencing was PBMCs or a T cell subset sorted from them (not recorded which). The source of these receptors is a man younger than 35 who had mild COVID-19 (a few samples of this study predate the infection). The sample titles of this study are shuffled in the database, so cell type and time point are left out; the donor was told from shared clones.

The chain has TRBV7-9 and TRBJ2-5, with D perhaps matching TRBD1 (6 bases). The germline V and J ends were trimmed by 5 bases and 3 bases, with 13 bases remaining between them. CDR3 length: 14 residues. Germline CDR1 reads SEHNR; CDR2 reads FQNEAQ (reference sequence). The CDR3 DNA is TGTGCCAGCAGCCCAGGGGCTTTAGAAGAGACCCAGTACTTC. It yields the protein CASSPGALEETQYF.

This clonotype came up a few times. The genes are TRBV3-1 and TRBJ1-4; D gene ambiguous. Trimming removed 2 bases at V and 12 bases at J, with 7 bases between. The germline CDR1 and CDR2 sequences are LGHDT and YNNKEL (reference sequence). This CDR3 comprises 11 residues. The CDR3 loop reads CASSQWAELFF. The CDR3 DNA reads as TGTGCCAGCAGCCAATGGGCGGAACTGTTTTTT.

This clonotype turned up a few times. The rearrangement uses TRBV12-3 or TRBV12-4 and TRBJ2-5; perhaps TRBD1 as D (5 bases). The CDR3 consists of 15 residues. Trimming took off 1 base at V and 5 bases at J, with 14 bases between the two ends. DNA for the CDR3: TGTGCCAGCAGTTTAGGCTCAGGGCTGGGCGAGACCCAGTACTTC. Encoded protein: CASSLGSGLGETQYF.

The chain recombines TRBV10-3 with TRBJ1-6; 7 bases are a match to TRBD1. Germline V gives CDR1 ENHRY, CDR2 SYGVKD. V lost 2 bases to trimming and J lost 7 bases; unmatched junction nucleotides: 2. The CDR3 totals 14 residues. The CDR3 bases are TGTGCCATCAGTGAGACAGGGGTCAATTCACCCCTCCACTTT. Its translation: CAISETGVNSPLHF.

The table lists this clonotype with many counts. The V and J genes are TRBV3-1 and TRBJ2-3; 7 bases map to TRBD2. J lost 5 bases, V lost 0 bases, and 11 bases had no gene match. CDR1 is LGHDT, CDR2 YNNKEL, per germline (reference sequence). There are 17 residues in the CDR3. The CDR3: CASSQDWSEPGGDTQYF. The CDR3 DNA sequence: TGTGCCAGCAGCCAAGATTGGTCGGAACCGGGGGGAGATACGCAGTATTTT.

This clonotype occurred a few times. This chain links TRBV5-1 with TRBJ2-5; tentative D call: TRBD2 (7 bases). This CDR3 spans 16 amino acids. V lost 7 bases and J lost 5, with 24 bases in between. Germline-derived CDR1 and CDR2 are SGHRS and YFSETQ. CDR3 in amino acids: CASSPITGGGQETQYF. CDR3 nucleotides: TGCGCCAGCTCTCCCATCACGGGGGGCGGGCAGGAGACCCAGTACTTC. The full variable domain, rest sourced from reference TRBV5-1 and TRBJ2-5, is KAGVTQTPRYLIKTRGQQVTLSCSPISGHRSVSWYQQTPGQGLQFLFEYFSETQRNKGNFPGRFSGRQFSNSRSEMNVSTLELGDSALYLCASSPITGGGQETQYFGPGTRLLVL.

On this clonotype itself: The conserved phenylalanine or tryptophan normally closing the CDR3 is absent here, so this likely arose from a read error. The CDR3 DNA reads as TGTGCCAGCAGCTTAGAGGCCGAGTACGAGCAGTACTTA. Protein product: CASSLEAEYEQYL. The chain uses TRBV7-2 and TRBJ2-7; D is uncertain. CDR3 length: 13 amino acids. CDR1 SGHTA and CDR2 FQGNSA come from the germline V gene. V gave up 1 base and J gave up 4 bases, with 8 bases separating them.

The chain employs TRBV6-5 and TRBJ2-1; 12 bases agree with TRBD2. The CDR3 extends over 15 amino acids. Germline V CDR1 and CDR2: MNHEY, SVGAGI. The J segment lost 8 bases and the V segment lost 7 bases, leaving 9 bases of the junction unmatched. The DNA of the CDR3 is TGTGCCAGCACACCTAGCGGGGGGGCCGGGGATGAGCAGTTCTTC. Its translation is CASTPSGGAGDEQFF.

The sample holds a few counts of this clonotype. This chain links TRBV5-1 with TRBJ2-4; 7 bases agree with TRBD1. After removal of 2 bases from V and 0 bases from J, the junction contained 5 bases not matched to a gene. The CDR3 covers 16 residues. The germline V gene encodes CDR1 SGHRS and CDR2 YFSETQ. The CDR3 nucleotides are TGCGCCAGCAGCTTAGGGGGACAGCTAGCCAAAAACATTCAGTACTTC. Translated: CASSLGGQLAKNIQYF.

This clonotype was picked up many times. The chain carries TRBV6-2 or TRBV6-3 and TRBJ1-2; D is uncertain. The CDR3 is 13 residues long. The V gene's germline CDR1 is MNHEY and CDR2 SVGEGT. V was trimmed by 8 bases and J by 0 bases, leaving 10 bases between them. The CDR3 here is CASWTLANYGYTF. The CDR3 DNA is TGTGCCAGCTGGACGCTAGCTAACTATGGCTACACCTTC.

This clonotype was seen more than once but under ten times. The CDR3 bases are TGTGCCAGCATTCTTGTCCCTTACAATGAGCAGTTCTTC. As protein: CASILVPYNEQFF. The chain recombines TRBV7-9 with TRBJ2-1; D gene ambiguous. The V and J ends lost 7 bases and 4 bases respectively, with 11 bases between them. The CDR3 contains 13 residues. Germline V gene data show CDR1 as SEHNR and CDR2 as FQNEAQ (reference sequence).

In this sample, this clonotype turned up a few times. One end of the junction does not line up with germline, which may come from a read error. This rearrangement joins TRBV7-7 to TRBJ2-2, with TRBD1 as a possible D gene (6 bases). Per germline, CDR1 SSHAT and CDR2 FNYEAQ (reference sequence). The CDR3 extends over 13 amino acids. Here the CDR3 DNA reads TGTGCTAGCAGTTATCAGGGGTCCGGGGAGCTGTTTTTT. Protein sequence: CASSYQGSGELFF.

The sample holds a few counts of this clonotype. This chain joins TRBV5-1 and TRBJ2-2, with 8 bases that match TRBD2. The CDR3 is made up of 18 amino acids. With 4 bases clipped from V and 2 bases from J, the junction kept 13 bases outside the gene matches. Germline lookup yields CDR1 SGHRS and CDR2 YFSETQ. CDR3 nucleotides: TGCGCCAGCAGCACCCCTGAACCGGGACTAGTCAACACCGGGGAGCTGTTTTTT. Amino acid sequence: CASSTPEPGLVNTGELFF.

The chain couples TRBV7-3 to TRBJ2-7; D is possibly TRBD1 or TRBD2 (5 bases each). CDR1 is SGHTA and CDR2 is FQGTGA in the germline V gene. V shed 1 base and J shed 0 bases, with 10 bases lying between them. This CDR3 spans 15 amino acids. CDR3 DNA: TGTGCCAGCAGCTTAAAGCCAGGGAGCTCCTACGAGCAGTACTTC. Translated, it gives CASSLKPGSSYEQYF. Filled out from reference TRBV7-3 and TRBJ2-7, the complete variable domain reads GAGVSQTPSNKVTEKGKYVELRCDPISGHTALYWYRQSLGQGPEFLIYFQGTGAADDSGLPNDRFFAVRPEGSVSTLKIQRTERGDSAVYLCASSLKPGSSYEQYFGPGTRLTVT.

This rearrangement joins TRBV5-1 to TRBJ1-3; D unclear. CDR1 is SGHRS and CDR2 is YFSETQ in the germline V gene. Trimming removed 3 bases from V and 3 bases from J, with 10 bases in between. This CDR3 comprises 14 residues. DNA of the CDR3: TGCGCCAGCAGCTCGCCCGAAGGTGGAAACACCATATATTTT. Translation gives CASSSPEGGNTIYF. The full variable domain, completed using reference TRBV5-1 and TRBJ1-3, is KAGVTQTPRYLIKTRGQQVTLSCSPISGHRSVSWYQQTPGQGLQFLFEYFSETQRNKGNFPGRFSGRQFSNSRSEMNVSTLELGDSALYLCASSSPEGGNTIYFGEGSWLTVV.

The CDR3 here is CASSYLPGQGREKLFF. CDR3 bases: TGTGCCAGCAGCTATCTCCCAGGACAGGGGCGGGAAAAACTGTTTTTT. The chain has TRBV7-2 and TRBJ1-4, with 9 nucleotides matching TRBD1. The CDR3 sequence is 16 residues long. V was pared by 4 bases and J by 8 bases, with 11 bases of the junction left unmatched. Germline CDR1 SGHTA, CDR2 FQGNSA.

The V gene is TRBV6-2 or TRBV6-3, the J gene TRBJ2-1; D perhaps matches TRBD2 (7 bases). The CDR3 length is 12 residues. V was trimmed by 8 bases and J by 9 bases, leaving 14 bases between them. Germline CDR1 MNHEY, CDR2 SVGEGT. CDR3 region: CASREGGGEQFF. DNA for the CDR3: TGTGCCAGCCGAGAGGGAGGGGGTGAGCAGTTCTTC.

This chain uses TRBV7-9 with TRBJ1-5, with D perhaps matching TRBD1 (5 bases). Germline CDR1 reads SEHNR; CDR2 reads FQNEAQ (reference sequence). The ends were cut back, 3 bases at V and 0 bases at J, with 21 bases in the middle. The CDR3 sequence is 19 residues long. The CDR3 here is CASSFHRGDGLYSNQPQHF. The CDR3 DNA sequence: TGTGCCAGCAGCTTTCATCGAGGGGATGGGCTTTATAGCAATCAGCCCCAGCATTTT.

This clonotype was counted a few times. This chain connects TRBV6-6 to TRBJ1-2, with a weak D call TRBD1 (6 bases). CDR1 is MNHNY and CDR2 is SVGAGI in the germline V gene (reference sequence). This CDR3 region has 12 residues. Trimming cost V 7 bases and J 8 bases, with 14 bases left between them. CDR3 in amino acids: CASTRSGGGYTF. As DNA, the CDR3 is TGTGCCAGCACCCGGAGTGGGGGCGGCTACACCTTC.

With regard to this clonotype: This may be a read error: a much more frequent sequence differs by one nucleotide. The chain joins TRBV6-6 to TRBJ2-3; 9 nucleotides agree with TRBD2. The germline CDR1 and CDR2 sequences are MNHNY and SVGAGI (reference sequence). The CDR3 consists of 16 residues. CDR3 in amino acids: CDSRSGLAGRTDTQYF. The CDR3 coding sequence is TGTGACAGCAGATCCGGTCTAGCGGGGCGCACAGATACGCAGTATTTT.